This entry lists 17 T cell receptor beta chains sequenced from one sample in a study of shared clonotypes between healthy human individuals. Sequencing used immunoSEQ multiplex PCR; TCRdb keeps in-frame clones, though not all of them. The table shows about 1.5 million clones, with 98% occurring only once. Sequenced input: naive CD4+ T cells sorted from blood. As for subset: CD45RA+ positively selected. The receptors here all came from a man aged 25 to 45 in good health.

This chain uses TRBV5-8 with TRBJ2-1; 7 positions match TRBD1. Per germline, CDR1 SGHTS and CDR2 YDEGEE. The CDR3 is made up of 13 amino acids. Trimming took 2 bases from V and 6 from J; bases not matched to a gene: 2. The CDR3: CASSFDRVNEQFF. The CDR3 DNA is TGTGCCAGCAGCTTTGACAGGGTCAATGAGCAGTTCTTC.

The chain joins TRBV7-8 to TRBJ2-1; 9 bases line up with TRBD2. CDR1 is SGHVS, CDR2 FQNEAQ, per germline. This CDR3 has 15 amino acids. J lost 6 bases, V lost 2 bases, and 5 bases had no gene match. This CDR3 is CASSLLLAGRNEQFF. DNA for the CDR3: TGTGCCAGCAGCTTACTACTAGCGGGCCGCAATGAGCAGTTCTTC.

This chain uses TRBV9 with TRBJ2-3; D is unresolved. The CDR3 extends over 15 amino acids. V was trimmed by 4 bases and J by 3 bases, leaving 15 bases between them. CDR1 and CDR2 from the germline V gene are SGDLS and YYNGEE. The CDR3: CASSPSSRATDTQYF. DNA of the CDR3: TGTGCCAGCAGCCCTAGTTCAAGAGCAACAGATACGCAGTATTTT. The whole variable domain, filled in from reference TRBV9 and TRBJ2-3, reads DSGVTQTPKHLITATGQRVTLRCSPRSGDLSVYWYQQSLDQGLQFLIQYYNGEERAKGNILERFSAQQFPDLHSELNLSSLELGDSALYFCASSPSSRATDTQYFGPGTRLTVL.

The V gene is TRBV7-8, the J gene TRBJ2-1; 10 nucleotides match TRBD1. J gave up 3 bases and V 5 bases, and 4 bases lay outside the gene matches. CDR1 and CDR2 (germline): SGHVS, FQNEAQ. The CDR3 length is 15 residues. The CDR3 DNA reads as TGTGCCAGCAGCCTATGGACAGGGGGCTACAATGAGCAGTTCTTC. This translates into CASSLWTGGYNEQFF.

The chain uses TRBV27 and TRBJ2-1; D tentatively fits TRBD1 or TRBD2 (6 bases each). Trimming left V 2 bases short and J 7 bases short, with 27 bases between. This CDR3 is 19 amino acids long. Looked up from germline, CDR1 is MNHEY and CDR2 is SMNVEV (reference sequence). The CDR3 nucleotides are TGTGCCAGCAGTTTAGCGAGAGGGACCCAGGGGACTGGAGGAAATGAGCAGTTCTTC. The encoded protein is CASSLARGTQGTGGNEQFF.

The chain carries TRBV11-2 and TRBJ2-7; 12 positions match TRBD2. The CDR3 loop spans 14 amino acids. Germline-derived CDR1 and CDR2 are SGHAT and FQNNGV. The junction had 5 bases not matched to a gene; V was cut back by 2 bases and J by 9 bases. CDR3 nucleotide sequence: TGTGCCAGCAGCTTATCTAGCGGGAGGGCCGGGCAGTACTTC. Translating gives CASSLSSGRAGQYF.

This chain uses TRBV5-4 with TRBJ1-2; perhaps TRBD1 as D (5 bases). The CDR3 consists of 14 residues. Germline V gene data show CDR1 as SGHNT and CDR2 as YYREEE (reference sequence). Trimming pared 0 bases from V and 0 bases from J, leaving 6 bases between. The CDR3 bases are TGTGCCAGCAGCTTGGGACAGCCTAACTATGGCTACACCTTC. It specifies CASSLGQPNYGYTF.

V usage is TRBV23-1 and J usage is TRBJ1-1, with D possibly being TRBD1 (6 bases). TRBV23-1 is recorded as an ORF, its role being uncertain. The V and J ends lost 6 bases and 3 bases respectively, with 26 bases between them. This CDR3 has 18 residues. The DNA for the CDR3 is TGCGCCAGCAGCTGTCCCCACAGGGAAAGTTCAAGATACACTGAAGCTTTCTTT. This encodes CASSCPHRESSRYTEAFF.

The chain couples TRBV28 to TRBJ1-1, with 7 bases identical to TRBD1. With V trimmed by 5 bases and J by 3 bases, 3 bases remained unmatched. This CDR3 comprises 13 residues. Germline CDR1 is MDHEN and CDR2 is SYDVKM. CDR3 sequence: CASSAQGYTEAFF. CDR3 DNA: TGTGCCAGCAGTGCACAGGGGTACACTGAAGCTTTCTTT.

This chain links TRBV19 with TRBJ1-1, with D unresolved. V was pared by 3 bases and J by 3 bases, with 11 bases between. The CDR3 totals 14 residues. The germline gives CDR1 LNHDA, CDR2 SQIVND (reference sequence). The CDR3 region is CASSMVARYTEAFF. The DNA of the CDR3 is TGTGCCAGTAGTATGGTAGCACGGTACACTGAAGCTTTCTTT.

V is TRBV6-6 and J is TRBJ2-3; D remains unclear. Germline values: CDR1 MNHNY, CDR2 SVGAGI (reference sequence). The V end lost 4 bases, the J end lost 4 bases, and 18 bases lay between the germline ends. The CDR3 length is 16 residues. The CDR3, as DNA: TGTGCCAGCAGTTCCCTCAGAATTCAGCAGGCAGATACGCAGTATTTT. This codes for CASSSLRIQQADTQYF.

This chain uses TRBV6-1 with TRBJ2-7; a weak D match, TRBD2 (6 bases). V dropped 3 bases and J dropped 1 base, with 19 bases sitting between them. There are 17 residues in the CDR3. CDR1 is MNHNS and CDR2 is SASEGT in the germline V gene. CDR3 in amino acids: CASSERGVGLVSYEQYF. The CDR3 bases are TGTGCCAGCAGTGAGCGGGGCGTGGGTCTGGTTTCCTACGAGCAGTACTTC.

This chain joins TRBV7-9 and TRBJ2-3, with D tentatively TRBD1 (6 bases). The CDR3 has 13 amino acids. V lost 5 bases and J 3 bases, leaving 9 bases between the germline ends. Per germline, CDR1 SEHNR and CDR2 FQNEAQ (reference sequence). The CDR3 bases are TGTGCCAGCAGCCACAGGGAGACAGATACGCAGTATTTT. It is translated as CASSHRETDTQYF.

V gene TRBV7-2 combines with J gene TRBJ2-5, with D perhaps matching TRBD1 (6 bases). The germline V gene has CDR1 SGHTA and CDR2 FQGNSA. CDR3 length: 15 residues. V shed 2 bases and J shed 1 base, with 11 bases lying between them. The DNA of the CDR3 is TGTGCCAGCAGCTTACAACAGGGAAGCCAAGAGACCCAGTACTTC. This sequence encodes CASSLQQGSQETQYF.

Here the CDR3 reads CASSAHLAGGPVEQFF. The CDR3 DNA follows: TGTGCCAGCAGTGCTCATCTAGCGGGAGGCCCAGTGGAGCAGTTCTTC. The chain links TRBV27 to TRBJ2-1; 11 positions agree with TRBD2. The J segment lost 10 bases and the V segment lost 5 bases, leaving 13 bases of the junction unmatched. This CDR3 has 16 residues. The germline V gene encodes CDR1 MNHEY and CDR2 SMNVEV (reference sequence).

This clone occurred once. The V call is TRBV2, the J call TRBJ2-1, with D unresolved. The CDR3 sequence is 11 residues long. CDR1 and CDR2 (germline): SNHLY, FYNNEI. CDR3 DNA sequence: TGTGCTAAGAACAGCTACAATGAGCAGTTCTTC. Amino acids: CAKNSYNEQFF.

The chain couples TRBV7-9 to TRBJ2-3; D remains ambiguous. This CDR3 contains 13 residues. V was clipped by 5 bases and J by 6 bases, with 12 bases between them. From germline, CDR1 is SEHNR and CDR2 FQNEAQ (reference sequence). The CDR3, as DNA: TGTGCCAGCAGCCCTCAAAGTCCGGATACGCAGTATTTT. Protein sequence: CASSPQSPDTQYF. Full variable domain (rest looked up from reference TRBV7-9 and TRBJ2-3): DTGVSQNPRHKITKRGQNVTFRCDPISEHNRLYWYRQTLGQGPEFLTYFQNEAQLEKSRLLSDRFSAERPKGSFSTLEIQRTEQGDSAMYLCASSPQSPDTQYFGPGTRLTVL.